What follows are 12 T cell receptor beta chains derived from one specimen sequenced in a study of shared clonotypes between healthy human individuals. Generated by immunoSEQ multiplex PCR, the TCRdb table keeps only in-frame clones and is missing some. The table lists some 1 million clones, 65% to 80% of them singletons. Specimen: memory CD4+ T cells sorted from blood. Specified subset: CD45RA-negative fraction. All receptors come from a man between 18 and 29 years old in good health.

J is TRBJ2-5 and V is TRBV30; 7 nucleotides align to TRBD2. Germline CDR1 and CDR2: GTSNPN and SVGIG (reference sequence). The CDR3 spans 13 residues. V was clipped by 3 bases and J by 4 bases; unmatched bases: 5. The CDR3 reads CAWSRGGGETQYF. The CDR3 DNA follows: TGTGCCTGGAGCCGGGGCGGGGGAGAGACCCAGTACTTC.

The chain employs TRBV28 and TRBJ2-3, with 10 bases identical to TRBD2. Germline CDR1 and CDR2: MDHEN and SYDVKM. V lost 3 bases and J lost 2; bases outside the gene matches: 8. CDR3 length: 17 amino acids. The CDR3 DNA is TGTGCCAGCAGTTTTCTCTCGCTAGCGGGGGACACAGATACGCAGTATTTT. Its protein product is CASSFLSLAGDTDTQYF.

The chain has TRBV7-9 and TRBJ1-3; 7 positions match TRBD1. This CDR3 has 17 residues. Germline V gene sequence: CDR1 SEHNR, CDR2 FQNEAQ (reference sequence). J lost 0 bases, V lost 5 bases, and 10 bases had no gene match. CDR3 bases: TGTGCCAGCAGCCCCTTCGCCGGGACAGCCTCTGGAAACACCATATATTTT. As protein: CASSPFAGTASGNTIYF.

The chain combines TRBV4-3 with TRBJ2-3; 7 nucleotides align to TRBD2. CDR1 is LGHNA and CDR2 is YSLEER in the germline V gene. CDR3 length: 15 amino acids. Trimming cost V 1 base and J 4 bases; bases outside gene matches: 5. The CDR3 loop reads CASSQVGGSSDTQYF. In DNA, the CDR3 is TGCGCCAGCAGCCAAGTGGGCGGGAGCTCAGATACGCAGTATTTT.

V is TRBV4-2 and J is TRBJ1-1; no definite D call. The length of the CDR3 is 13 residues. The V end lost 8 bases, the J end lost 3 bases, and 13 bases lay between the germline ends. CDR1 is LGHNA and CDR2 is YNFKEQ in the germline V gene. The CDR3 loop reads CASHTSGDTEAFF. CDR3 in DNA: TGTGCCAGCCACACCTCCGGTGACACTGAAGCTTTCTTT.

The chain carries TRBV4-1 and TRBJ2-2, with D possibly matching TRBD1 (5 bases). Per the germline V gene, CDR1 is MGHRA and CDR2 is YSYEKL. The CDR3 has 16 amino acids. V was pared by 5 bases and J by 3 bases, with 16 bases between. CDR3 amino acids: CASSSTRGVDTGELFF. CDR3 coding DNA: TGCGCCAGCAGCTCCACAAGGGGCGTCGACACCGGGGAGCTGTTTTTT.

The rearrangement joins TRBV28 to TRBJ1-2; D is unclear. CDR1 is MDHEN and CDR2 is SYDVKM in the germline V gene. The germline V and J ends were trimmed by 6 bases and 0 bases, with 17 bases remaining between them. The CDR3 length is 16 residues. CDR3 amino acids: CASSSLLGPANYGYTF. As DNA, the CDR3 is TGTGCCAGCAGCTCCCTCCTAGGCCCAGCTAACTATGGCTACACCTTC.

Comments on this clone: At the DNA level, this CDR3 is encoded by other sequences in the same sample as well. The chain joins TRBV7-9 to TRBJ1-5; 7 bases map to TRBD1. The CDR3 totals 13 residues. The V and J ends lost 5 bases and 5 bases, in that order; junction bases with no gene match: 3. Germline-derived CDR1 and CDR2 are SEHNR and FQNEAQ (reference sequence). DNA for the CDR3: TGTGCCAGCAGCCTTACAGGGGATCAGCCCCAGCATTTT. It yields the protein CASSLTGDQPQHF.

CDR3 DNA: TGTGCCAGCAGCTCTGGGACTAGCGGGGGGGGCTCCTACAATGAGCAGTTCTTC. Encoded protein: CASSSGTSGGGSYNEQFF. V is TRBV11-2 and J is TRBJ2-1; TRBD2 agrees at 16 bases. V lost 4 bases and J lost 0; bases outside the gene matches: 3. Germline V lookup: CDR1 SGHAT, CDR2 FQNNGV. The CDR3 totals 18 residues.

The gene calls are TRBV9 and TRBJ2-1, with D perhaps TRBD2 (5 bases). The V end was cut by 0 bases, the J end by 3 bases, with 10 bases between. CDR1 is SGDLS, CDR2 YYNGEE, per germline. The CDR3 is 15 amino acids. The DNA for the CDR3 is TGTGCCAGCAGCGTAGCCGGACTGGACTACAATGAGCAGTTCTTC. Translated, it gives CASSVAGLDYNEQFF.

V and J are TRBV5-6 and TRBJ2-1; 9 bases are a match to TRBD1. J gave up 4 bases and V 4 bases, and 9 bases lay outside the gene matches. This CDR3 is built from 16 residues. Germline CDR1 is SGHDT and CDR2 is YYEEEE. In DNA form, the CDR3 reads TGTGCCAGCAGCGGAGACAGGGGGTCCCCGTACAATGAGCAGTTCTTC. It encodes CASSGDRGSPYNEQFF. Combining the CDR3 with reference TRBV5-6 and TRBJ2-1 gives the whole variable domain DAGVTQSPTHLIKTRGQQVTLRCSPKSGHDTVSWYQQALGQGPQFIFQYYEEEERQRGNFPDRFSGHQFPNYSSELNVNALLLGDSALYLCASSGDRGSPYNEQFFGPGTRLTVL.

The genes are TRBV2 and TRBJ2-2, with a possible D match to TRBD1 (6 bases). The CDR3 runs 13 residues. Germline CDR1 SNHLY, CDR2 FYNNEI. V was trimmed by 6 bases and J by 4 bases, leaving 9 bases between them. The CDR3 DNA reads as TGTGCCAGCAGCCGGGACACCACCGGGGAGCTGTTTTTT. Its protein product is CASSRDTTGELFF.